This is a list of T cell receptor beta chains from one sample in a study of technical replicates of blood from a few donors. Data came from immunoSEQ multiplex PCR; TCRdb stores just in-frame clones and leaves some out. The repertoire holds over 70,000 clones, approximately 91% seen once, with 4% to 5% in the top ten. Sequenced input: PBMCs. These receptors all stem from a human donor in good health. Some clones in this sample may be carry-over from other donors' samples. CDR3s include the opening cysteine and the closing phenylalanine or tryptophan. Each record gives: clone size, V gene, J gene, D gene, CDR3 DNA, CDR3 protein. The D gene is left open where the match is weak. Size is omitted from some rows. Given values are once, few, many or a class for expanded clones.

NA	TRBV15	TRBJ1-2	TRBD1	TGTGCCACATGGGGGGGGACAGGGCACGGCTATGGCTACACCTTC	CATWGGTGHGYGYTF
NA	TRBV5-1	TRBJ2-1	TRBD2	TGCGCCAGCAGCTGGGGCGGACTAGCAGGGGATGAGCAGTTCTTC	CASSWGGLAGDEQFF
NA	TRBV18	TRBJ1-2	TRBD1	TGTGCCAGCTCACCACGGGATGAGGGGGCGAGGAGCTTC	CASSPRDEGARSF
NA	TRBV4-3	TRBJ1-2	NA	TGCGCCAGCAGCCACCCCATGGCGGGTGCCTACACCTTC	CASSHPMAGAYTF
NA	TRBV7-2	TRBJ1-2	NA	TGTGCCAGCAGCTTAGACGACAGTTACTATGGCTACACCTTC	CASSLDDSYYGYTF
NA	TRBV27	TRBJ2-2	TRBD2	TGTGCCAGCAGTTTATCTGTCGGGAGGTTGACCGGGGAGCTGTTTTTT	CASSLSVGRLTGELFF
NA	TRBV5-4	TRBJ2-7	TRBD1	TGTGCCAGCAGCTTAGCCACAGGGGCCCAGGACTACGAGCAGTACTTC	CASSLATGAQDYEQYF
NA	TRBV7-2	TRBJ2-7	NA	TGTGCCAGCAGCTTGGGCTACTCCTACGAGCAGTACTTC	CASSLGYSYEQYF
NA	TRBV19	TRBJ1-4	NA	TGTGCCAGTAGCTCCGTCGGTGCAACTAATGAAAAACTGTTTTTT	CASSSVGATNEKLFF
NA	TRBV20-1	TRBJ2-7	TRBD1	TGCAGTGCTAGTCTCGGACAGGGACAGTACTTC	CSASLGQGQYF
NA	TRBV4-3	TRBJ2-1	NA	TGCGCCAGCAGCCAAGATTCAGGGGCGAACAATGAGCAGTTCTTC	CASSQDSGANNEQFF
few	TRBV5-1	TRBJ1-3	TRBD1	TGCGCCAGCAGCCTTGGGACAGCTGGAAACACCATATATTTT	CASSLGTAGNTIYF
few	TRBV5-1	TRBJ2-5	TRBD2	TGCGCCAGCAGCTTGGCCGGTTCTAGCGGGGGTCAAGAGACCCAGTACTTC	CASSLAGSSGGQETQYF
NA	TRBV7-2	TRBJ1-2	TRBD1	TGTGCCAGCAGCTCCTACAGGGGAAACTATGGCTACACCTTC	CASSSYRGNYGYTF
NA	TRBV9	TRBJ2-7	TRBD1	TGTGCCAGCAGCGTAGGGTTGGACAGGGTAGGGGAGCAGTACTTC	CASSVGLDRVGEQYF
NA	TRBV4-3	TRBJ1-3	NA	TGCGCCAGCAGCCGGAGAGGTGGACAGCGCTCTGGAAACACCATATATTTT	CASSRRGGQRSGNTIYF
NA	TRBV4-3	TRBJ2-7	NA	TGCGCCAGCAGCCAAGATACCACGGGGTCCGGGACCTACGAGCAGTACTTC	CASSQDTTGSGTYEQYF
NA	TRBV5-1	TRBJ2-2	NA	TGCGCCAGCGGCCCAGGGTCCACCGGGGAGCTGTTTTTT	CASGPGSTGELFF
few	TRBV6-1	TRBJ1-1	NA	TGTGCCAGCGGTGGGGCGTACACTGAAGCTTTCTTT	CASGGAYTEAFF
NA	TRBV15	TRBJ2-5	TRBD2	TGTGCCACCAGCAGAGCAGGGACTAGCGGGAGAGCCTCCCAAGAGACCCAGTACTTC	CATSRAGTSGRASQETQYF